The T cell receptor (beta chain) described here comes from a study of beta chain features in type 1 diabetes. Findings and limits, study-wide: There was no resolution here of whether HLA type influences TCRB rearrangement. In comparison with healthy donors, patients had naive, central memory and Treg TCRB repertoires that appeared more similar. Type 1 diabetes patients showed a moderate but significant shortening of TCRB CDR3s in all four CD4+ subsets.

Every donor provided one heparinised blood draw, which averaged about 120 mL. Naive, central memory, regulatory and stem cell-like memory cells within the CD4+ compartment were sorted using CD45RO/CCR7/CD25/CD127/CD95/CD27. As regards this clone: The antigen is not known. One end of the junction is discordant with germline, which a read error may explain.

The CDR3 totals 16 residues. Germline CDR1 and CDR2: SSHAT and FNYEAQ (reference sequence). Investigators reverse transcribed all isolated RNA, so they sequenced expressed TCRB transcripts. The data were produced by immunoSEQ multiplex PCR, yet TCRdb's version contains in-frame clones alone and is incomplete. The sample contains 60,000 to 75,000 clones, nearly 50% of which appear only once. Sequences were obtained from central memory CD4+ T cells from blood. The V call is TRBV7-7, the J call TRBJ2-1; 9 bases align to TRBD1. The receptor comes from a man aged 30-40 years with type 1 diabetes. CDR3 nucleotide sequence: TGTGCTAGCAGCAAAAGGCCGGGACAGGGAATCAATGAGCAGTTCTTC. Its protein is CASSKRPGQGINEQFF.